The text below deals with one T cell receptor (beta chain). Trimming removed 3 bases from V and 2 bases from J; junction bases left unmatched: 6. CDR1 SGHRS and CDR2 YFSETQ come from the germline V gene. The CDR3 covers 15 residues. The source of the sample is a study of T cells after yellow fever vaccination. Background on the study: Each low-cell-number fraction was prepared by means of SMART-Seq v4 Ultra Low Input.

Conversion of TCR transcripts into cDNA relied on 5'RACE template switching, which added a universal primer site and UMIs. From the 5' RACE reads, TCRdb called clonotypes with MiXCR, one entry per CDR3 protein. The data contain over 250,000 distinct CDR3 sequences, about 5.2% of them seen just once; the ten biggest clones take up approximately 3.5%. The chain carries TRBV5-1 and TRBJ1-1; 8 bases agree with TRBD1. The source was CD4+ T cells sorted from PBMCs, collected on the day of the yellow fever booster vaccination. This TCR came from a man aged 18 to 30 who received the YFV17D yellow fever vaccine. The CDR3 coding sequence is TGCGCCAGCAGCTCGGGGACAGGAATCAACACTGAAGCTTTCTTT. Encoded protein: CASSSGTGINTEAFF.